A selection of T cell receptor beta chains follows, all from one sample in a study of cytomegalovirus exposure and HLA in healthy donors. Sequenced by immunoSEQ multiplex PCR; TCRdb stores in-frame clones only, minus some. The sample has 90,000 or so clones, around 80% seen once. The material sequenced was PBMCs. The receptors were sampled from a male donor in good health and CMV-seropositive. The CDR3 runs from the conserved cysteine through the conserved F or W.

cdr3_aa: CASSPLSGKGYEQYF
j_call: TRBJ2-7
v_call: TRBV18

cdr3_aa: CASSLAGVSPLHF
j_call: TRBJ1-6
v_call: TRBV27

cdr3_aa: CASSIVAGQGSNQPQHF
j_call: TRBJ1-5
v_call: TRBV19

cdr3_aa: CASSSIYRGRGHEQYF
j_call: TRBJ2-7
v_call: TRBV27

cdr3_aa: CASSDPGTSVTNEQFF
j_call: TRBJ2-1
v_call: TRBV28

cdr3_aa: CASSRGLAGVIHEQFF
j_call: TRBJ2-1
v_call: TRBV4-2

cdr3_aa: CSVGPGTGSGGYTF
j_call: TRBJ1-2
v_call: TRBV29-1

cdr3_aa: CASSGQGGSEAFF
j_call: TRBJ1-1
v_call: TRBV6-1

cdr3_aa: CASTGGGSGELFF
j_call: TRBJ2-2
v_call: TRBV7-9

cdr3_aa: CATSRDILWAASSGVDTEAFF
j_call: TRBJ1-1
v_call: TRBV15

cdr3_aa: CASTGAHNSPLHF
j_call: TRBJ1-6
v_call: TRBV19

cdr3_aa: CASSLGQGGETQYF
j_call: TRBJ2-5
v_call: TRBV5-1

cdr3_aa: CASSYSGQGGTGELFF
j_call: TRBJ2-2
v_call: TRBV6-5

cdr3_aa: CASERESNYGYTF
j_call: TRBJ1-2
v_call: TRBV2

cdr3_aa: CASSLNRPGSYEQYF
j_call: .
v_call: TRBV27

cdr3_aa: CASSPGLFYEQYF
j_call: TRBJ2-7
v_call: TRBV19

cdr3_aa: CASSYAANYGYTF
j_call: TRBJ1-2
v_call: TRBV6-5